This TCR beta chain was found in a study of blood T cell repertoires in COVID-19. Across the study: Both acute and convalescent COVID-19 samples were obtained from the United States, Italy and Spain.

CDR3 length: 12 residues. Germline lookup yields CDR1 MNHEY and CDR2 SMNVEV (reference sequence). V lost 4 bases and J lost 9; bases outside the gene matches: 2. In the authors' methods: The assay estimated nucleated cells by amplifying reference gene primers. TCRdb's copy holds only in-frame clones and misses some; the assay was immunoSEQ multiplex PCR. That table furnishes V, J and clone size, whereas the DNA furnished D and trimming. The sample includes nearly 95,000 clones, over 65% seen only once; the top ten take 3% to 4.5%. In this sample, this clone turned up a few times. This receptor was taken from a man between 65 and 79 years old with COVID-19, enrolled during active disease. This chain links TRBV27 with TRBJ2-3, with 9 bases fitting TRBD1. The sample was peripheral blood. The CDR3 nucleotides are TGTGCCAGCAGTTCGACAGGGGGAACGCAGTATTTT. This translates into CASSSTGGTQYF.